Listed below are T cell receptor beta chains from one sample, sequenced in a study of blood T cell repertoires in COVID-19. The table came from immunoSEQ multiplex PCR; TCRdb's copy has only in-frame clones and leaves some out. Here the sample spans 25,000 to 35,000 clones, less than 90% being singletons. The sequenced material came from peripheral blood. Receptor source: a man in his 70s with active COVID-19. Both conserved end residues are part of each CDR3. The D gene is left open where the match is weak.

TRBV6-2/TRBV6-3	TRBD1	TRBJ1-1	TGTGCCAGCAGTCTTCGGACAGGGAGGACTGAAGCTTTCTTT	CASSLRTGRTEAFF
TRBV27	TRBD1	TRBJ1-1	TGTGCCAGCAGTTGGGACAGGGGGAGCATGAACACTGAAGCTTTCTTT	CASSWDRGSMNTEAFF
TRBV7-2	-	TRBJ1-1	TGTGCCAGCAGCACGATGAGGGAGACTGAAGCTTTCTTT	CASSTMRETEAFF
TRBV18	TRBD1	TRBJ2-7	TGTGCCAGCTCCCCCGGGACAGGTCTGGGGCAGTACTTC	CASSPGTGLGQYF
TRBV7-2	-	TRBJ2-7	TGTGCCAGCAGCTTAAGTTCGGTGAGCTCCTACGAGCAGTACTTC	CASSLSSVSSYEQYF
TRBV10-3	TRBD1	TRBJ2-7	TGTGCCATCAGGGGACCGGGACAGGGCTCCTACGAGCAGTACTTC	CAIRGPGQGSYEQYF
TRBV20-1	-	TRBJ1-1	TGCAGTGCTAGAAAGGAGACTGAAGCTTTCTTT	CSARKETEAFF
TRBV4-1	TRBD1	TRBJ2-2	TGCGCCAGCAGCCAACCGGGACAGGGGGCAACCGGGGAGCTGTTTTTT	CASSQPGQGATGELFF
TRBV18	-	TRBJ1-3	TGTGCCAGCTCACCACTTCGGAGTCCTTTGGGTGCCGACTCTGGAAACACCATATATTTT	CASSPLRSPLGADSGNTIYF
TRBV6-5	-	TRBJ1-4	TGTGCCAGCAATTTACAGGGTTTACCTAATGAAAAACTGTTTTTT	CASNLQGLPNEKLFF
TRBV4-3	TRBD1	TRBJ2-3	TGCGCCAGCAGCCGTGGACAGGGGAACATTGATACGCAGTATTTT	CASSRGQGNIDTQYF
TRBV5-4	TRBD2	TRBJ2-5	TGTGCCAGCACCCCGGGAGACGGGACTAGCGGGGGTGGAGGGACCCAGTACTTC	CASTPGDGTSGGGGTQYF
TRBV24-1	-	TRBJ1-5	TGTGCCACCAGTGATGGTAGGGTGGAGGGCAATCAGCCCCAGCATTTT	CATSDGRVEGNQPQHF
TRBV3-1/TRBV3-2	-	TRBJ1-4	TGTGCCAGCAGCTTCTACGTCGGGGGGCTCGGCGGCGGTGAAAAACTGTTTTTT	CASSFYVGGLGGGEKLFF